This T cell receptor beta chain comes out of a study of Graves' ophthalmopathy and Graves' hyperthyroidism. Amplification of the TCR beta CDR3 regions used RNA transcripts (as template). Investigators did first-round RT-PCR with HTBI primers, then second-round multiplex PCR. TCRdb passed the multiplex PCR reads through MiXCR, listing each CDR3 protein once. Of some 350,000 distinct CDR3 sequences in the sample, about 17% were seen once. Study results and caveats: Ophthalmopathy progression predictions by the model showed 72.22% specificity and over 60% sensitivity.

Calling hyperthyroidism stable required that no ophthalmopathy show up within 18 months of follow-up. The CDR3 totals 14 residues. CDR1 is MNHEY, CDR2 SVGAGI, per germline. V lost 2 bases and J lost 5; bases outside the gene matches: 4. This clonotype was found many times. The antigen remains unidentified. The sample consisted of peripheral blood. The chain employs TRBV6-5 and TRBJ2-7; TRBD1 aligns across 9 bases. This sequence originates from an adult woman with stable Graves' hyperthyroidism. In nucleotides, the CDR3 is TGTGCCAGCAGTTACGGGACAGGGTCGGACGAGCAGTACTTC. Translating it yields CASSYGTGSDEQYF.